Listed here are 20 T cell receptor beta chains from one sample, sequenced in a study of blood T cell repertoires in COVID-19. Sequencing used immunoSEQ multiplex PCR; TCRdb keeps in-frame clones, though not all of them. The repertoire holds about 200,000 clones, with approximately 82% as singletons. What was sequenced was peripheral blood. The source is a human donor with acute or convalescent COVID-19. The donor label of this sample is uncertain.

The V gene is TRBV19, the J gene TRBJ2-1, with a tentative D call TRBD2 (6 bases). CDR3 length equals 15 residues. Germline V gene data show CDR1 as LNHDA and CDR2 as SQIVND (reference sequence). The germline V and J ends were trimmed by 3 bases and 0 bases, with 9 bases remaining between them. The CDR3 DNA follows: TGTGCCAGTAGTATTGCGGACTACTCCTACAATGAGCAGTTCTTC. It specifies CASSIADYSYNEQFF.

This sequence joins TRBV27 and TRBJ2-3; D may be TRBD1 (5 bases). Germline V lookup: CDR1 MNHEY, CDR2 SMNVEV (reference sequence). V lost 8 bases, J lost 2 bases, and 20 bases lay in between. CDR3 length: 16 amino acids. CDR3 residues: CASLQGLLALTDTQYF. The DNA of the CDR3 is TGTGCCAGCCTTCAGGGTTTGTTAGCTCTCACAGATACGCAGTATTTT.

This chain connects TRBV3-1 (or the pseudogene TRBV3-2) to TRBJ1-1, with 8 bases identical to TRBD1. The CDR3 has 13 amino acids. Germline CDR1 is LGHDT and CDR2 is YNNKEL (reference sequence). Trimming cost V 5 bases and J 11 bases; bases outside gene matches: 10. Written as DNA, the CDR3 is TGTGCCAGCAGCACTCAGGGGGCAGACCGGGCTTTCTTT. Translating gives CASSTQGADRAFF.

The V gene is TRBV24-1, the J gene TRBJ2-2; 12 bases match TRBD1. The V and J ends lost 4 bases and 7 bases, in that order; junction bases with no gene match: 9. The germline V gene encodes CDR1 KGHDR and CDR2 SFDVKD. The CDR3 runs to 17 residues. The CDR3 sequence: CATSDAGTGGAYGELFF. The CDR3 DNA is TGTGCCACCAGTGACGCTGGGACAGGGGGCGCCTACGGGGAGCTGTTTTTT.

The chain has TRBV9 and TRBJ2-3, with D perhaps TRBD1 (5 bases). The CDR3 is made up of 16 amino acids. V was trimmed by 3 bases and J by 5 bases, leaving 19 bases between them. Germline CDR1 and CDR2: SGDLS and YYNGEE. The CDR3 DNA is TGTGCCAGCAGCGGGCGACAGTTCCAGGGCGAAGATACGCAGTATTTT. Protein product: CASSGRQFQGEDTQYF.

This chain uses TRBV6-5 with TRBJ1-5; the match to TRBD1 covers 8 bases. V lost 6 bases and J lost 3; bases outside the gene matches: 7. The CDR3 spans 15 residues. In germline, CDR1 is MNHEY, CDR2 SVGAGI. Here the CDR3 reads CASRDRAGNNQPQHF. CDR3 bases: TGTGCCAGCAGGGACAGGGCAGGGAACAATCAGCCCCAGCATTTT.

The chain employs TRBV27 and TRBJ1-2; D perhaps matches TRBD1 (5 bases). Germline V gene sequence: CDR1 MNHEY, CDR2 SMNVEV (reference sequence). The germline V and J ends were trimmed by 2 bases and 1 base, with 11 bases remaining between them. The CDR3 has 15 residues. CDR3 nucleotide sequence: TGTGCCAGCAGTTTAAACCTCAGGGTTAACTATGGCTACACCTTC. As protein: CASSLNLRVNYGYTF.

V is TRBV28 and J is TRBJ2-5; D is uncertain. Per germline, CDR1 MDHEN and CDR2 SYDVKM. CDR3 length: 13 amino acids. The V end lost 2 bases, the J end lost 5 bases, and 9 bases lay between the germline ends. CDR3: CASSLSARETQYF. DNA of the CDR3: TGTGCCAGCAGTTTAAGTGCGCGGGAGACCCAGTACTTC.

This sequence joins TRBV9 and TRBJ2-3, with D perhaps matching TRBD2 (5 bases). V gave up 4 bases and J gave up 2 bases, with 14 bases separating them. The germline V gene encodes CDR1 SGDLS and CDR2 YYNGEE. The CDR3 is made up of 15 amino acids. The CDR3 region is CASSSRKRNTDTQYF. For the CDR3, the DNA is TGTGCCAGCAGCTCCCGCAAGCGGAACACAGATACGCAGTATTTT.

The gene calls are TRBV6-2 or TRBV6-3 and TRBJ2-6; possible D gene TRBD1, 5 bases. CDR3 length equals 16 residues. The germline V and J ends were trimmed by 5 bases and 0 bases, with 11 bases remaining between them. The germline V gene encodes CDR1 MNHEY and CDR2 SVGEGT. CDR3 in amino acids: CASSRQTSSGANVLTF. Written as DNA, the CDR3 is TGTGCCAGCAGTCGACAGACGAGCTCTGGGGCCAACGTCCTGACTTTC.

On this clone itself: One junction end disagrees with the germline gene, perhaps due to a read error. The V call is TRBV7-9, the J call TRBJ1-2; D remains ambiguous. Per germline, CDR1 SEHNR and CDR2 FQNEAQ (reference sequence). The CDR3 length is 15 residues. The CDR3 region is CASRLDEGNFYGYTF. CDR3 sequence (DNA): TGTGCCAGCAGATTAGACGAGGGAAACTTCTATGGCTACACCTTC.

Only one count was recorded for this clone. The chain employs TRBV5-4 and TRBJ2-7; 9 nucleotides match TRBD1. The germline V gene has CDR1 SGHNT and CDR2 YYREEE (reference sequence). The CDR3 is 13 residues long. The V and J ends lost 4 bases and 5 bases, in that order; junction bases with no gene match: 4. CDR3 DNA sequence: TGTGCCAGCAGCCCACAGGGGGCCCACGAGCAGTACTTC. Protein product: CASSPQGAHEQYF.

This chain uses TRBV7-3 with TRBJ2-5, with 9 nucleotides matching TRBD1. The CDR3 runs to 15 residues. Germline V gene lookup returns CDR1 SGHTA and CDR2 FQGTGA. J was trimmed by 1 base and V by 4 bases; bases with no gene match: 4. This chain's CDR3 is CASSSGTGSQETQYF. For the CDR3, the DNA is TGTGCCAGCAGCTCCGGGACAGGGTCCCAAGAGACCCAGTACTTC.

The chain couples TRBV7-8 to TRBJ2-1; TRBD2 matches 12 bases. V lost 5 bases to trimming and J lost 8 bases; unmatched junction nucleotides: 4. The CDR3 has 14 amino acids. CDR1 SGHVS and CDR2 FQNEAQ come from the germline V gene. The CDR3 spells CASSLTSGSYEQFF. CDR3 DNA sequence: TGTGCCAGCAGCCTGACTAGCGGGAGCTATGAGCAGTTCTTC.

V is TRBV19 and J is TRBJ2-1; TRBD1 might be the D (6 bases). Germline assignment: CDR1 LNHDA and CDR2 SQIVND (reference sequence). The CDR3 totals 16 residues. Between the trimmed V and J ends, which lost 6 bases and 2 bases, there was a span of 17 bases. The CDR3, as DNA: TGTGCCAGTAGGCCCCCCACAGGGAACCCCTACAATGAGCAGTTCTTC. It codes for CASRPPTGNPYNEQFF.

This chain joins TRBV19 and TRBJ1-4, with D perhaps matching TRBD1 (5 bases). Germline CDR1 is LNHDA and CDR2 is SQIVND (reference sequence). CDR3 length: 14 residues. V lost 10 bases to trimming and J lost 0 bases, with 12 bases between them. The CDR3 here is CATRQIATNEKLFF. CDR3 bases: TGTGCCACTCGACAGATTGCAACTAATGAAAAACTGTTTTTT. Supplemented by reference TRBV19 and TRBJ1-4, the full variable domain reads DGGITQSPKYLFRKEGQNVTLSCEQNLNHDAMYWYRQDPGQGLRLIYYSQIVNDFQKGDIAEGYSVSREKKESFPLTVTSAQKNPTAFYLCATRQIATNEKLFFGSGTQLSVL.

The chain links TRBV24-1 to TRBJ2-1; a weak D match, TRBD1 (6 bases). Trimming removed 6 bases at V and 0 bases at J, with 14 bases between. Germline V CDR1 and CDR2: KGHDR, SFDVKD. The CDR3 has 16 residues. CDR3 DNA sequence: TGTGCCACCAGTTCTGACAGGCCCGGCTCCTACAATGAGCAGTTCTTC. This gives the protein CATSSDRPGSYNEQFF.

V is TRBV24-1 and J is TRBJ2-6; TRBD1 agrees at 9 bases. This CDR3 has 18 residues. CDR1 is KGHDR, CDR2 SFDVKD, per germline. The J segment lost 1 base and the V segment lost 3 bases, leaving 6 bases of the junction unmatched. CDR3: CATSDPGQGPSGANVLTF. The CDR3 bases are TGTGCCACCAGTGATCCGGGACAGGGACCGTCTGGGGCCAACGTCCTGACTTTC.

This chain uses TRBV7-2 with TRBJ2-7; 7 positions match TRBD1. Germline V gene sequence: CDR1 SGHTA, CDR2 FQGNSA. V lost 4 bases to trimming and J lost 2 bases; unmatched junction nucleotides: 5. CDR3 size: 14 residues. DNA of the CDR3: TGTGCCAGCAGCTCATACGGACAGGCCTACGAGCAGTACTTC. This gives the protein CASSSYGQAYEQYF.

The chain joins TRBV9 to TRBJ2-3, with TRBD2 matching 8 bases. Germline CDR1 and CDR2: SGDLS and YYNGEE. The CDR3 contains 15 residues. Unmatched junction bases numbered 3, after V lost 0 bases and J lost 3 bases. As DNA, the CDR3 is TGTGCCAGCAGCGTAGCGGGAGGGACGACAGATACGCAGTATTTT. Protein sequence: CASSVAGGTTDTQYF.